This T cell receptor (beta chain) was found in a study of blood T cell repertoires in COVID-19 (dated by TCRdb to the early 2020s). About the study as a whole: Samples covering the acute and convalescent phases of COVID-19 were provided by collaborators in the United States, Italy and Spain. The prospective study material was composed of cDNA or gDNA derived from T cells, B-cell-depleted T cells, or PBMCs. The dataset comprised deeply sampled blood TCRbeta repertoires from subjects exposed to, actively infected with, or recovered from COVID-19. The repertoires were released in a freely available public database intended as a resource for research on the immune response to SARS-CoV-2. Samples came from the ongoing ImmuneRACE study (first 160 participants) plus 1,254 subjects from 6 global collaborators. Sample metadata almost always included a de-identified subject ID, COVID-19 status, age in years and sex. HLA class I and class II types, where available, came from metadata supplied by the sample provider rather than from assay-based typing. Paper-wide results and their limitations: Clinical and demographic metadata were provided uncurated, with the amount varying by source and participant.

Per the germline V gene (reference sequence), LGHDT is the CDR1 and YNNKEL is the CDR2. V is trimmed back by 5 bases and J by 11 bases, and the junction contains 8 bases that no gene match accounts for. Taken from cysteine to phenylalanine, the CDR3 has 12 residues. Only the CDR3 part of the read is kept: 36 bases, read in frame from the first base. Whole blood was collected in K2EDTA tubes by collaborating institutions according to the institutions' own protocols. For TCRbeta analysis, collaborators shipped samples in one of three forms: frozen whole blood, isolated PBMCs, or DNA extracted from either of those sample types. The immunoSEQ Assay, a bias-controlled multiplex PCR, was used to amplify TCRbeta CDR3 regions from genomic DNA. The study's own analysis went as follows. Nucleated cell counts per sample were estimated from amplification of reference gene primers within the assay. To quantify the absolute abundance of each unique TCRbeta CDR3 rearrangement, sequence reads were collapsed and filtered. For each sample, productive Simpson clonality was calculated as the square root of Simpson's diversity index over productive rearrangements. In TCRdb, the immuneACCESS table is reduced to in-frame sequences with V and J assigned. These tables do not hold every clone; where another copy was compared, an unresolved V gene accounts for under half, and the others remain unexplained. V and J calls and clone size are as listed in that table; D and trimming were resolved from the DNA. The sample table records 200,000 to 250,000 clones; 85% to 90% of these occur just once. The ten largest clones add up to roughly 5.7% of the sample.

Note on this clone: Its recognized antigen is unknown. No clone much larger than this one lies a single base away; base qualities are absent.

This TCR derives from an elderly man with acute or convalescent COVID-19. The chain is assembled from TRBV3-1 (or the pseudogene TRBV3-2) and TRBJ2-5; TRBD1 fits 7 bases in the junction. The source material was peripheral blood. The bases read TGTGCCAGCAGCTTGAGCCAGGGGGATCAGTACTTC. Translated, this gives CASSLSQGDQYF.